These T cell receptor beta chains were read from a single sample in a study of radiation and T cells in renal cell carcinoma. Clones were read by immunoSEQ multiplex PCR, and TCRdb kept only the in-frame ones, dropping some. This table has 150,000 to 200,000 clones, about 88% appearing once. Sequenced here: blood, sampled from a patient whose treatment included radiotherapy and nephrectomy. The origin of the receptors is a woman aged 45-60 years with renal cell carcinoma. CDR3s include the opening cysteine and the closing phenylalanine or tryptophan. The D gene is left open where the match is weak. The size field is filled for only some rows; it gives once, few, many or a size class.

cdr3_nt cdr3_aa d_call j_call clone_size v_call
TGTGCCAGTAATCTCCAGGGATCTGGAAACACCATATATTTT CASNLQGSGNTIYF NA TRBJ1-3 NA TRBV19
TGTGCCAGCAGCTTAGCGGGGGGGAACTATGGCTACACCTTC CASSLAGGNYGYTF NA TRBJ1-2 NA TRBV7-2
TGTGCCAGTAGTACGGCCGGAAACACCATATATTTT CASSTAGNTIYF NA TRBJ1-3 few TRBV19
TGTGCCAGCAGCCCCGGGACGTCTCTAACCTACGAGCAGTACTTC CASSPGTSLTYEQYF NA TRBJ2-7 NA TRBV7-2
TGTGCCAGCAGTTTTGGATGGCGGAGCACAGATACGCAGTATTTT CASSFGWRSTDTQYF NA TRBJ2-3 NA TRBV27
TGCGCCAGCAGCTTGGGGCCTACGAATCGGGAGACCCAGTACTTC CASSLGPTNRETQYF NA TRBJ2-5 NA TRBV5-1
TGTGCTAGTGGTTTGGACTTAGGTCTTGCGGGCTACACCTTC CASGLDLGLAGYTF NA TRBJ1-2 NA TRBV12-5
TGCGCCAGCAGCCAAGATCAAGGGATGAACACTGAAGCTTTCTTT CASSQDQGMNTEAFF NA TRBJ1-1 NA TRBV4-3
TGTGCCAGCTCACCCTTAAAAGGCCTCTATGGCTACACCTTC CASSPLKGLYGYTF NA TRBJ1-2 once TRBV18
TGTGCCAGCAGCAAACTAGTCCTAGATACGCAGTATTTT CASSKLVLDTQYF NA TRBJ2-3 NA TRBV14
TGCACCAGCAGCCAAGACCCGGACAGGGCCATTCAAGAGACCCAGTACTTC CTSSQDPDRAIQETQYF NA TRBJ2-5 NA TRBV1
TGTGCCAGCAGCGCTATAATTGGACAGGGCTTAGTCAACACTGAAGCTTTCTTT CASSAIIGQGLVNTEAFF TRBD1 TRBJ1-1 NA TRBV2
TGTGCCAGCAGTCCGGGAATTAAGGAGACCCAGTACTTC CASSPGIKETQYF NA TRBJ2-5 NA TRBV6-5
TGTGCCAGCAGCCCCCCGGGACTAGGAGGCGAGACCCAGTACTTC CASSPPGLGGETQYF TRBD2 TRBJ2-5 NA TRBV6-5
TGTGCCAGCAGTCCCTGGAAGGGTGTTGGTAACGAGCAGTACTTC CASSPWKGVGNEQYF NA TRBJ2-7 NA TRBV6-5
TGTGCCAGCAGCTTAGCGGGTAGCTACACAGATACGCAGTATTTT CASSLAGSYTDTQYF NA TRBJ2-3 NA TRBV11-3
TGTGCCAGTGCCACTCAGGGGGCTGAAGGCAATCAGCCCCAGCATTTT CASATQGAEGNQPQHF TRBD1 TRBJ1-5 NA TRBV19
TGTGCCAGCAGTTCAGGGTTCTCTCGCGGCTACACCTTC CASSSGFSRGYTF NA TRBJ1-2 NA TRBV6-1
TGCGCCAGCAGCTTGGATGGGTCCAGGGAGGTCGACGAGCAGTACTTC CASSLDGSREVDEQYF NA TRBJ2-7 few TRBV5-1
TGTGCCTGGACTCATCGTGGGACTTTGAACACTGAAGCTTTCTTT CAWTHRGTLNTEAFF NA TRBJ1-1 NA TRBV30
TGTGCCAGCAGCCAAGGACTAGCGGGCAATGAGCAGTTCTTC CASSQGLAGNEQFF TRBD2 TRBJ2-1 NA TRBV14
TGTGCCAGTAGTATAAACCGGGACAGGGCTGGCTATGGCTACACCTTC CASSINRDRAGYGYTF TRBD1 TRBJ1-2 NA TRBV19
TGTGCCAGCAGCTGGACAGGGGGTAACACCGGGGAGCTGTTTTTT CASSWTGGNTGELFF TRBD1 TRBJ2-2 few TRBV7-3
TGCGCCAGCAGCAGGACTGGGGCCCAGGAGGGTGGCTACACCTTC CASSRTGAQEGGYTF NA TRBJ1-2 NA TRBV5-1
TGTGCCAGCAGTTACGGCCCCTTCAAGAACACTGAAGCTTTCTTT CASSYGPFKNTEAFF NA TRBJ1-1 NA TRBV6-5
TGTGCCAGCAGGCCCGAAACCTCTGGAAACACCATATATTTT CASRPETSGNTIYF NA TRBJ1-3 NA TRBV6-6
TGTGCCAGCAGCCCTCTTGGCGGACGTTCACCCCTCCACTTT CASSPLGGRSPLHF NA TRBJ1-6 NA TRBV6-5
TGTGCCAGCTCACCGGGACATAAAGAGACCCAGTACTTC CASSPGHKETQYF NA TRBJ2-5 NA TRBV18
TGTGCCAGCAGCTTAGCGCCGGGGGGGCCAAGGGATACGCAGTATTTT CASSLAPGGPRDTQYF TRBD2 TRBJ2-3 once TRBV7-8
TGTGCCTGGAGTCGCGGGACGGGGGGAGTTCAGCCCCAGCATTTT CAWSRGTGGVQPQHF NA TRBJ1-5 NA TRBV30
TGTGCCAGTAGCTTAATTGGGATTGGGAGCAATCAGCCCCAGCATTTT CASSLIGIGSNQPQHF NA TRBJ1-5 NA TRBV19
TGTGCCATCAGGGGGCGGGTGGACACTGAAGCTTTCTTT CAIRGRVDTEAFF NA TRBJ1-1 NA TRBV10-3
TGTGCCAGCAGTCCGGACAGGGCGTGGAATCAGCCCCAGCATTTT CASSPDRAWNQPQHF TRBD1 TRBJ1-5 once TRBV6-5
TGCGCCAGCAGCTTGGTAACAGCTAATGACTATGGCTACACCTTC CASSLVTANDYGYTF NA TRBJ1-2 once TRBV5-1
TGTGCCAGCAGTGAAGGATATGGCTACACCTTC CASSEGYGYTF NA TRBJ1-2 NA TRBV6-1
TGCGCCAGCGGGCTAGCGGGGGGGGCAGATACGCAGTATTTT CASGLAGGADTQYF TRBD2 TRBJ2-3 NA TRBV10-2
TGTGCCAGCAGCCCCTGGACAGGGGTGAGGTCCGGGGAGCTGTTTTTT CASSPWTGVRSGELFF TRBD1 TRBJ2-2 NA TRBV11-2
TGTGCCAGCAGTTCCGGAGGGACAGTCTTCTATGGCTACACCTTC CASSSGGTVFYGYTF TRBD1 TRBJ1-2 NA TRBV28
TGCGCCAGCAGCCCGCGGGACAGGGGAATAACCGGGGAGCTGTTTTTT CASSPRDRGITGELFF TRBD1 TRBJ2-2 NA TRBV5-1
TGTGCCAGCAGCTTAACGCACGCCTCGGAGACCCAGTACTTC CASSLTHASETQYF NA TRBJ2-5 NA TRBV7-3
TGTGCCAGCAGTGAATACAAGGGGAGCTACGAGCAGTACTTC CASSEYKGSYEQYF NA TRBJ2-7 once TRBV25-1
TGTGCCAGCAGCTTTTGGTCAAACCCTGAAGCTTTCTTT CASSFWSNPEAFF NA TRBJ1-1 NA TRBV13
TGTGCCAGCAGCTTAGGAGTACGGGCCGCGGCTAATGAAAAACTGTTTTTT CASSLGVRAAANEKLFF NA TRBJ1-4 NA TRBV7-2
TGTGCCAGCAGCCCGGGACTAGCGGGGGATGGGACCCAGTACTTC CASSPGLAGDGTQYF TRBD2 TRBJ2-5 NA TRBV11-3
TGTGCCAGCAGTTACGGGCAGCACAATCAGCCCCAGCATTTT CASSYGQHNQPQHF NA TRBJ1-5 once TRBV6-5
TGTGCCTGGACGGACGGCCCGAACACTGAAGCTTTCTTT CAWTDGPNTEAFF NA TRBJ1-1 NA TRBV30
TGCAGCGTTGAAGGGCGGGGAAACTATGGCTACACCTTC CSVEGRGNYGYTF NA TRBJ1-2 NA TRBV29-1
TGTGCCAGCAGCCAAGATCTGGAGGCGGCATATCAGCCCCAGCATTTT CASSQDLEAAYQPQHF NA TRBJ1-5 NA TRBV4-2
TGTGCCAGCAGCCAAGGAAGCAGGGAGATAGAGACCCAGTACTTC CASSQGSREIETQYF NA TRBJ2-5 NA TRBV4-2
TGTGCCAGCAGCCAAACTAGTATTCGCACAGATACGCAGTATTTT CASSQTSIRTDTQYF NA TRBJ2-3 NA TRBV7-8
TGTGCCAGCAGCCAAGATCTGCCGCCCAACACTGAAGCTTTCTTT CASSQDLPPNTEAFF NA TRBJ1-1 NA TRBV14
TGCGCCAGCAGCTTGGGTCTAGCGGGGGGCCTCTCCTACGAGCAGTACTTC CASSLGLAGGLSYEQYF TRBD2 TRBJ2-7 once TRBV5-1
TGTGCCAGCAGTCCTGGACGGTCCTACGAGCAGTACTTC CASSPGRSYEQYF NA TRBJ2-7 NA TRBV6-1
TGTGCCAGCAGTGAGCGACCGGGGGAGACCCAGTACTTC CASSERPGETQYF NA TRBJ2-5 NA TRBV2
TGTGCCAGCAGCCAAGATCGTAGCGGGGGGCAATACGAGCAGTACTTC CASSQDRSGGQYEQYF TRBD2 TRBJ2-7 NA TRBV4-2
TGTGCCAGTAGTTCGAGCGGGGGGGGCTACAATGAGCAGTTCTTC CASSSSGGGYNEQFF TRBD2 TRBJ2-1 NA TRBV19
TGTGCCAGCAGCCGCTTGCCCGGGGGGGCTGGGGCCAACGTCCTGACTTTC CASSRLPGGAGANVLTF TRBD2 TRBJ2-6 NA TRBV9
TGCGCCAGCGGGGGGTTGGAGACCCAGTACTTC CASGGLETQYF NA TRBJ2-5 NA TRBV5-1
TGTGCCAGCTGGGCCGGGACAGTCTATGGCTACACCTTC CASWAGTVYGYTF TRBD1 TRBJ1-2 NA TRBV7-9
TGCGCCAGCAGCCCGGACAGGGATGGCTACACCTTC CASSPDRDGYTF TRBD1 TRBJ1-2 once TRBV5-1